This record concerns one T cell receptor (beta chain) sequence. Its specificity is not known. The length of the CDR3 is 14 residues. The junction had 3 bases not matched to a gene; V was cut back by 5 bases and J by 2 bases. Germline loops: CDR1 MNHEY, CDR2 SVGAGI. Libraries were prepared by immunoSEQ multiplex PCR; TCRdb keeps only in-frame clonotypes and omits some of them. The profile covers 80,000 to 90,000 clones, with roughly 91% appearing a single time and roughly 5.2% taken by the ten largest. This specimen comes from a study of T cell responses to AZD1222 COVID-19 vaccine. General study findings and limits: It was only 6 or 7 AZD1222 recipients who were seropositive at baseline.

This TCR was recovered from an adult who received the AZD1222 COVID-19 vaccine. J is TRBJ1-3 and V is TRBV6-5; 7 bases are a match to TRBD1. The material was peripheral blood, obtained 28 days after the second AZD1222 dose. CDR3 protein: CASSRDRAGNTIYF. Written as DNA, the CDR3 is TGTGCCAGCAGTCGTGACAGGGCTGGAAACACCATATATTTT.